This T cell receptor beta chain was recorded in a study of cytomegalovirus exposure and HLA in healthy donors. General study findings and limits: Rarity held for most TCR sequences, but there were some public TCRs that occurred in many donors. A link between a missense DCLRE1C variant and TCR beta V- and J-gene trimming emerged from a later analysis.

Donors counted as nominally healthy when sampled, yet unrecorded immune exposures were likely. Use of 60 Vbeta and 13 Jbeta primers characterized the PCR. Using immunoSEQ multiplex PCR, the repertoire was profiled, and TCRdb retains in-frame clones only, with some absent. This table has 100,000 to 150,000 clones, approximately 17% appearing once. This clone was seen more than once but under ten times. Its antigen remains unidentified. Germline V lookup: CDR1 LGHNA, CDR2 YSLEER. With V trimmed by 5 bases and J by 8 bases, 6 bases remained unmatched. The CDR3 is made up of 13 amino acids. The J gene is TRBJ1-5, the V gene TRBV4-3, with 7 nucleotides matching TRBD1. This receptor was identified in a female donor in good health and CMV-seropositive. The sequenced sample was PBMCs. The CDR3 region is CASSKRQGEPQHF. CDR3 DNA sequence: TGCGCCAGCAGCAAAAGACAGGGTGAGCCCCAGCATTTT.